The 15 T cell receptor beta chains below were found in one sample sequenced in a study of T cell repertoires in cytomegalovirus infection. Their antigens are not known. TCRdb processed the reads anew with MiXCR; each CDR3 protein has one entry. The sample has about 400,000 distinct CDR3 sequences; about 35% are singletons. Here the sequenced sample was cultured PBMCs, taken from culture after CMV antigen stimulation. These receptors were taken from a human donor in good health (CMV status not recorded). Some clones in this sample may be carry-over from other donors' samples.

This clonotype was found a few times. This rearrangement joins TRBV28 to TRBJ1-1; D gene ambiguous. Trimming pared 3 bases from V and 11 bases from J, leaving 19 bases between. CDR1 is MDHEN and CDR2 is SYDVKM in the germline V gene. The CDR3 has 14 amino acids. CDR3 residues: CASSLPGRGREAFF. DNA for the CDR3: TGTGCCAGCAGTTTGCCGGGCCGCGGGAGGGAGGCTTTCTTT.

This clonotype occurred a few times. This chain connects TRBV20-1 to TRBJ1-2; 8 nucleotides align to TRBD1. The CDR3 is 14 amino acids. Germline V gives CDR1 DFQATT, CDR2 SNEGSKA (reference sequence). V was clipped by 2 bases and J by 8 bases; unmatched bases: 10. For the CDR3, the DNA is TGCAGTGCTAGAACCCAGGGGGCGCCGGTAGGCTACACCTTC. Its protein product is CSARTQGAPVGYTF.

This clonotype was seen repeatedly, ten times or more. The genes are TRBV19 and TRBJ1-1; D not certain. The CDR3 loop spans 13 amino acids. Germline V gene lookup returns CDR1 LNHDA and CDR2 SQIVND (reference sequence). With 5 bases removed from V and 1 base from J, the gap between germline ends came to 8 bases. CDR3 nucleotides: TGTGCCAGTAGTGGTCCGGGGAACACTGAAGCTTTCTTT. The encoded protein is CASSGPGNTEAFF. The variable domain in full, completed from reference TRBV19 and TRBJ1-1, reads DGGITQSPKYLFRKEGQNVTLSCEQNLNHDAMYWYRQDPGQGLRLIYYSQIVNDFQKGDIAEGYSVSREKKESFPLTVTSAQKNPTAFYLCASSGPGNTEAFFGQGTRLTVV.

The CDR3 region is CASSLGDDHEQFF. DNA of the CDR3: TGTGCCAGCAGCTTGGGGGACGACCATGAGCAGTTCTTC. The chain carries TRBV11-3 and TRBJ2-1, with D perhaps being TRBD1 or TRBD2 (5 bases each). Germline V lookup: CDR1 SGHNT, CDR2 YENEEA. CDR3 length: 13 residues. Trimming cost V 3 bases and J 8 bases, with 11 bases left between them. Filled out from reference TRBV11-3 and TRBJ2-1, the complete variable domain reads EAGVVQSPRYKIIEKKQPVAFWCNPISGHNTLYWYLQNLGQGPELLIRYENEEAVDDSQLPKDRFSAERLKGVDSTLKIQPAELGDSAVYLCASSLGDDHEQFFGPGTRLTVL.

The chain is built from TRBV7-8 and TRBJ2-2; D may correspond to TRBD1 or TRBD2 (5 bases each). Trimming stripped 5 bases from V and 4 bases from J, with 17 bases between. The V gene's germline CDR1 is SGHVS and CDR2 FQNEAQ. The CDR3 consists of 16 residues. CDR3 coding DNA: TGTGCCAGCAGCATCGGACCGTTTGGGACCACCGGGGAGCTGTTTTTT. Its translation: CASSIGPFGTTGELFF.

The chain couples TRBV7-3 to TRBJ1-1; perhaps TRBD1 as D (5 bases). Trimming left V 1 base short and J 7 bases short, with 22 bases between. Per germline, CDR1 SGHTA and CDR2 FQGTGA. This CDR3 has 17 amino acids. CDR3 DNA: TGTGCCAGCAGCTTAAGCGCGGGGATGGGGGGGAAGATTGAAGCTTTCTTT. Translated, it gives CASSLSAGMGGKIEAFF.

The V call is TRBV7-6, the J call TRBJ1-5; unclear D gene. Germline V gene lookup returns CDR1 SGHVS and CDR2 FNYEAQ. The CDR3 loop spans 13 amino acids. Trimming took 7 bases from V and 1 from J, leaving 8 bases between them. The DNA for the CDR3 is TGTGCCAGCAAGGACGGGAGCAATCAGCCCCAGCATTTT. This translates into CASKDGSNQPQHF.

This clonotype was seen many times. This sequence joins TRBV9 and TRBJ2-3, with TRBD2 identical over 8 bases. CDR3 length: 15 amino acids. V was pared by 0 bases and J by 6 bases, with 6 bases of the junction left unmatched. Germline V gene sequence: CDR1 SGDLS, CDR2 YYNGEE. CDR3 DNA: TGTGCCAGCAGCGTAGTAGGGACTAGGGGCGATACGCAGTATTTT. It codes for CASSVVGTRGDTQYF. Based on the CDR3 plus reference TRBV9 and TRBJ2-3, the full variable domain is DSGVTQTPKHLITATGQRVTLRCSPRSGDLSVYWYQQSLDQGLQFLIQYYNGEERAKGNILERFSAQQFPDLHSELNLSSLELGDSALYFCASSVVGTRGDTQYFGPGTRLTVL.

Of note for this clonotype: A read error is possible here, since a much larger clone lies one base away. This chain connects TRBV12-3 or TRBV12-4 to TRBJ1-2; 8 bases fit TRBD1. This CDR3 is 15 amino acids long. CDR3 residues: CASTKQGALGYDYTF. Here the CDR3 DNA reads TGTGCCAGCACCAAGCAGGGGGCGCTGGGCTATGACTACACCTTC.

The J gene is TRBJ2-1, the V gene TRBV12-3 or TRBV12-4, with a possible D match to TRBD2 (6 bases). This CDR3 is built from 13 residues. V lost 6 bases and J lost 5, with 11 bases in between. The CDR3 sequence: CASSPRGNNEQFF. CDR3 sequence (DNA): TGTGCCAGCAGCCCCCGGGGGAACAATGAGCAGTTCTTC.

This clonotype was recorded at least ten times. The chain combines TRBV7-2 with TRBJ2-5; 7 nucleotides align to TRBD2. CDR3 size: 13 residues. V lost 6 bases, J lost 1 base, and 2 bases stayed unmatched. Germline CDR1 reads SGHTA; CDR2 reads FQGNSA. The CDR3 DNA follows: TGTGCCAGCAGACCTAGCGGCCAAGAGACCCAGTACTTC. This sequence encodes CASRPSGQETQYF.

The genes are TRBV12-3 or TRBV12-4 and TRBJ2-3; D gene uncertain. The CDR3 extends over 15 amino acids. V was trimmed by 6 bases and J by 0 bases, leaving 13 bases between them. Here the CDR3 reads CASSPDGFSTDTQYF. DNA for the CDR3: TGTGCCAGCAGCCCTGACGGGTTTAGCACAGATACGCAGTATTTT.

The chain couples TRBV10-2 to TRBJ2-3; possibly TRBD1 for D (5 bases). The CDR3 is 16 residues long. Trimming took off 7 bases at V and 0 bases at J, with 17 bases between the two ends. Germline-derived CDR1 and CDR2 are WSHSY and SAAADI. The CDR3 loop is CASTQVLGASTDTQYF. CDR3 nucleotide sequence: TGCGCCAGCACCCAGGTTCTAGGGGCTAGCACAGATACGCAGTATTTT.

V is TRBV7-9 and J is TRBJ1-3, with 8 bases identical to TRBD1. CDR1 and CDR2 from the germline V gene are SEHNR and FQNEAQ (reference sequence). There are 16 residues in the CDR3. Trimming took 5 bases from V and 0 from J; bases not matched to a gene: 6. The CDR3 DNA sequence: TGTGCCAGCAGCCCGGGACAGGAGCACTCTGGAAACACCATATATTTT. Residues: CASSPGQEHSGNTIYF.

The V call is TRBV12-3 or TRBV12-4, the J call TRBJ2-7; TRBD1 matches 7 bases. Trimming took 5 bases from V and 3 from J; bases not matched to a gene: 7. The CDR3 length is 14 residues. DNA of the CDR3: TGTGCCAGCAGTCCAAGAAGACAGGGCTACGAGCAGTACTTC. Its protein product is CASSPRRQGYEQYF.